The 26 T cell receptor beta chains below were found in one sample sequenced in a study of CD8 T cells in ankylosing spondylitis (dated by TCRdb to about 2017). The library was built by means of 5' RACE. TCRdb shows the sequencer as Illumina HiSeq 2500. TCRdb reworked the public reads: Q25 trimming with fastp, MiXCR clone assembly, productive beta chains retained. CDR3 protein sequences are deduplicated, and each keeps its most common genes and DNA. The sample has some 350,000 distinct CDR3 sequences on record, around 15% of them singletons. The ten largest clones take up approximately 1% of the sample. The source material was blood, either unsorted or a sorted T cell fraction (not recorded which). All receptors come from a male donor with ankylosing spondylitis or in good health (not recorded which).

In its sample, this clonotype was seen a few times. The chain uses TRBV27 and TRBJ1-1; D possibly corresponds to TRBD1 (6 bases). V shed 8 bases and J shed 5 bases, with 18 bases lying between them. Germline loops: CDR1 MNHEY, CDR2 SMNVEV (reference sequence). The CDR3 is 14 amino acids. CDR3 in amino acids: CASGRQALGTEAFF. CDR3 DNA sequence: TGTGCCAGCGGGAGACAGGCCCTTGGGACTGAAGCTTTCTTT.

In this sample, this clonotype turned up a few times. The CDR3 nucleotides are TGTGCCAGCAGTTACTCAGGACTTTATGATGGTTCCTACCAAGAGACCCAGTACTTC. This sequence encodes CASSYSGLYDGSYQETQYF. V usage is TRBV6-5 and J usage is TRBJ2-5; D is perhaps TRBD2 (5 bases). CDR3 length: 19 amino acids. Deletions cut 0 bases from V and 0 bases from J, with 20 bases between. Germline V gene sequence: CDR1 MNHEY, CDR2 SVGAGI.

The chain recombines TRBV7-2 with TRBJ1-2; D remains ambiguous. V lost 5 bases, J lost 4 bases, and 17 bases lay in between. The CDR3 extends over 15 amino acids. Looked up from germline, CDR1 is SGHTA and CDR2 is FQGNSA. This chain's CDR3 is CASSPRTDSRYGYTF. The DNA for the CDR3 is TGTGCCAGCAGCCCGAGGACCGATTCCCGCTATGGCTACACCTTC.

This clonotype occurred many times. CDR3 region: CASSSPPTDGEKLFF. The CDR3 region has the DNA TGCGCCAGCAGCTCCCCCCCCACGGATGGGGAAAAACTGTTTTTT. V gene TRBV5-1 combines with J gene TRBJ1-4; D is undetermined. CDR1 is SGHRS and CDR2 is YFSETQ in the germline V gene. V lost 3 bases and J 8 bases, leaving 17 bases between the germline ends. The CDR3 is 15 amino acids.

This clonotype was counted only a few times. The genes are TRBV7-2 and TRBJ1-5; no clear D gene. Germline V gene sequence: CDR1 SGHTA, CDR2 FQGNSA. The CDR3 has 13 amino acids. V was trimmed by 6 bases and J by 3 bases, leaving 9 bases between them. DNA for the CDR3: TGTGCCAGCAGTGCTATGAACAATCAGCCCCAGCATTTT. It yields the protein CASSAMNNQPQHF.

There are a few counts of this clonotype. V gene TRBV5-1 combines with J gene TRBJ2-1; D perhaps matches TRBD2 (7 bases). With 4 bases removed from V and 4 bases from J, the gap between germline ends came to 15 bases. Per germline, CDR1 SGHRS and CDR2 YFSETQ. The CDR3 is made up of 15 amino acids. The CDR3 coding sequence is TGCGCCAGCAGCGTGAGGGGGGGCGAATACAATGAGCAGTTCTTC. This sequence encodes CASSVRGGEYNEQFF.

In this sample, this clonotype turned up once. The CDR3 here is CSVGEVNGELFF. CDR3 in DNA: TGCAGCGTTGGGGAAGTAAACGGGGAGCTGTTTTTT. The chain carries TRBV29-1 and TRBJ2-2; D remains unclear. The CDR3 is 12 amino acids. Looked up from germline, CDR1 is SQVTM and CDR2 is ANQGSEA. V lost 4 bases, J lost 7 bases, and 10 bases lay in between.

The chain links TRBV18 to TRBJ2-7; D might be TRBD1 (5 bases). CDR1 KGHSH and CDR2 LQKENI come from the germline V gene. V was cut by 3 bases and J by 0 bases, with 12 bases left in between. The CDR3 is 15 amino acids. The CDR3 DNA reads TGTGCCAGCTCACCGAGTGGGGCCCGCTCCTACGAGCAGTACTTC. It codes for CASSPSGARSYEQYF. The whole variable domain, filled in from reference TRBV18 and TRBJ2-7, reads NAGVMQNPRHLVRRRGQEARLRCSPMKGHSHVYWYRQLPEEGLKFMVYLQKENIIDESGMPKERFSAEFPKEGPSILRIQQVVRGDSAAYFCASSPSGARSYEQYFGPGTRLTVT.

This clonotype appeared a few times. V gene TRBV5-1 combines with J gene TRBJ2-2; 8 bases are a match to TRBD2. This CDR3 has 17 amino acids. Germline values: CDR1 SGHRS, CDR2 YFSETQ. Trimming at V came to 0 bases and at J to 4 bases, leaving 8 bases not matched to a gene. The CDR3 region has the DNA TGCGCCAGCAGCTTGGGTCCAGCGGGAGTTGGCACCGGGGAGCTGTTTTTT. The encoded protein is CASSLGPAGVGTGELFF.

This clonotype was observed a few times. As DNA, the CDR3 is TGCAGCGTTGACAGGGGGAGCCGGGGTGAGACCCAGTACTTC. Protein sequence: CSVDRGSRGETQYF. V usage is TRBV29-1 and J usage is TRBJ2-5; 7 nucleotides line up with TRBD1. CDR1 and CDR2 (germline): SQVTM, ANQGSEA. J lost 5 bases, V lost 3 bases, and 9 bases had no gene match. The CDR3 sequence is 14 residues long.

This clonotype was observed at least ten times. V and J are TRBV5-1 and TRBJ1-4; weak D call: TRBD1 (5 bases). Germline V gene data show CDR1 as SGHRS and CDR2 as YFSETQ. Trimming left V 4 bases short and J 8 bases short, with 15 bases between. The length of the CDR3 is 14 residues. CDR3 protein: CASSGGLRAEKLFF. In nucleotides, the CDR3 is TGCGCCAGCAGCGGGGGACTCCGGGCAGAAAAACTGTTTTTT. The whole variable domain, remainder taken from reference TRBV5-1 and TRBJ1-4, is KAGVTQTPRYLIKTRGQQVTLSCSPISGHRSVSWYQQTPGQGLQFLFEYFSETQRNKGNFPGRFSGRQFSNSRSEMNVSTLELGDSALYLCASSGGLRAEKLFFGSGTQLSVL.

The table lists this clonotype with a few counts. The chain employs TRBV29-1 and TRBJ1-4, with D tentatively TRBD1 (6 bases). Trimming stripped 4 bases from V and 8 bases from J, with 8 bases between. The CDR3 has 11 amino acids. Germline lookup yields CDR1 SQVTM and CDR2 ANQGSEA. CDR3 bases: TGCAGCGTTGGGGACACAGAAAAACTGTTTTTT. Protein sequence: CSVGDTEKLFF.

This clonotype was recorded a few times. The chain recombines TRBV5-1 with TRBJ2-2; D not certain. The CDR3 is 15 residues long. Deletions cut 0 bases from V and 3 bases from J, with 9 bases between. CDR1 SGHRS and CDR2 YFSETQ come from the germline V gene. CDR3 nucleotide sequence: TGCGCCAGCAGCTTGGTTCCTAGTTACACCGGGGAGCTGTTTTTT. This sequence encodes CASSLVPSYTGELFF.

This chain uses TRBV12-3 or TRBV12-4 with TRBJ2-1; the match to TRBD2 covers 11 bases. The CDR3 sequence is 16 residues long. V lost 6 bases and J lost 2; bases outside the gene matches: 6. This CDR3 reads CASRRPTSGAYNEQFF. Written as DNA, the CDR3 is TGTGCCAGCAGGCGCCCGACTAGCGGGGCCTACAATGAGCAGTTCTTC.

This clonotype has just a few counts. V usage is TRBV10-3 and J usage is TRBJ1-1; the D is unclear. Trimming took off 4 bases at V and 7 bases at J, with 16 bases between the two ends. In germline, CDR1 is ENHRY, CDR2 SYGVKD. The CDR3 contains 14 residues. The CDR3 region is CAISGEGASIEAFF. CDR3 coding DNA: TGTGCCATCAGTGGGGAGGGTGCCTCCATTGAAGCTTTCTTT.

The V call is TRBV4-1, the J call TRBJ2-2; the D is unclear. This CDR3 contains 16 residues. CDR1 is MGHRA, CDR2 YSYEKL, per germline. The germline V and J ends were trimmed by 6 bases and 8 bases, with 22 bases remaining between them. The CDR3 bases are TGCGCCAGCAGTCAGAGTGCGACTTCTACCTGGGGGGAGCTGTTTTTT. It yields the protein CASSQSATSTWGELFF.

The V and J genes are TRBV12-3 or TRBV12-4 and TRBJ2-3; D remains unclear. Trimming removed 5 bases at V and 7 bases at J, with 19 bases between. The CDR3 sequence is 15 residues long. The CDR3 protein is CASSRTDGQAHTQYF. DNA of the CDR3: TGTGCCAGCAGTCGGACGGATGGCCAAGCACATACGCAGTATTTT.

The rearrangement joins TRBV5-5 to TRBJ2-6; D remains unclear. Germline V gene lookup returns CDR1 SGHKS and CDR2 YYEKEE (reference sequence). The CDR3 runs 16 residues. V lost 1 base and J lost 0, with 8 bases in between. The CDR3 sequence is CASSLQMGSGANVLTF. CDR3 coding DNA: TGTGCCAGCAGCTTGCAAATGGGCTCTGGGGCCAACGTCCTGACTTTC.

This chain connects TRBV25-1 to TRBJ2-7, with a weak D call TRBD1 (6 bases). Trimming took off 7 bases at V and 3 bases at J, with 22 bases between the two ends. Germline CDR1 reads MGHDK; CDR2 reads SYGVNS. This CDR3 has 16 amino acids. CDR3 residues: CASKGGHRQGNYEQYF. CDR3 DNA: TGTGCCAGCAAAGGCGGTCATCGGCAGGGGAACTACGAGCAGTACTTC.

This clonotype was seen many times. The chain is built from TRBV6-6 and TRBJ1-4; perhaps TRBD1 as D (5 bases). Germline loops: CDR1 MNHNY, CDR2 SVGAGI (reference sequence). V dropped 9 bases and J dropped 5 bases, with 13 bases sitting between them. This CDR3 comprises 13 residues. CDR3 protein: CASLRDRNEKLFF. CDR3 sequence (DNA): TGTGCCAGTCTCAGGGACCGGAATGAAAAACTGTTTTTT.

This clonotype was seen many times. This rearrangement joins TRBV5-1 to TRBJ1-1; 7 bases fit TRBD1. The germline V gene has CDR1 SGHRS and CDR2 YFSETQ. There are 16 residues in the CDR3. V lost 2 bases, J lost 3 bases, and 10 bases stayed unmatched. The CDR3 DNA follows: TGCGCCAGCAGCTTAGTAGGGGACAGTCGGGACACTGAAGCTTTCTTT. Translating it yields CASSLVGDSRDTEAFF.

V and J are TRBV4-2 and TRBJ2-1, with 8 bases matching TRBD2. From germline, CDR1 is LGHNA and CDR2 YNFKEQ. Trimming took 2 bases from V and 7 from J; bases not matched to a gene: 16. This CDR3 comprises 18 residues. The CDR3 protein is CASSQRAGASLEVNEQFF. For the CDR3, the DNA is TGTGCCAGCAGCCAAAGAGCGGGAGCTTCCCTCGAGGTGAATGAGCAGTTCTTC.

This clonotype was picked up a small number of times. The chain couples TRBV2 to TRBJ1-5; the D gene is possibly TRBD1 (5 bases). CDR3 length: 15 amino acids. Looked up from germline, CDR1 is SNHLY and CDR2 is FYNNEI. The V end lost 7 bases, the J end lost 6 bases, and 19 bases lay between the germline ends. DNA of the CDR3: TGTGCCAGCATGGAGGGGCGCAGGCCTAGTCAGCCCCAGCATTTT. Translating gives CASMEGRRPSQPQHF.

V and J are TRBV19 and TRBJ2-2, with 9 bases aligning to TRBD2. V trimming: 6 bases; J trimming: 2 bases; junction bases outside the gene matches: 4. The CDR3 covers 15 residues. Germline CDR1 and CDR2: LNHDA and SQIVND (reference sequence). The CDR3 protein is CASRTSGTNTGELFF. The CDR3, as DNA: TGTGCCAGTAGGACTAGCGGAACAAACACCGGGGAGCTGTTTTTT.

V and J are TRBV5-1 and TRBJ2-3, with 8 bases lining up with TRBD1. The CDR3 covers 12 residues. CDR1 is SGHRS and CDR2 is YFSETQ in the germline V gene. The J segment lost 4 bases and the V segment lost 5 bases, leaving 0 bases of the junction unmatched. The CDR3 sequence: CASRQGADTQYF. CDR3 in DNA: TGCGCCAGCAGACAGGGGGCAGATACGCAGTATTTT.

This clonotype was counted a few times. The DNA of the CDR3 is TGCAGTGCAATTCCGGGACTAGCCTATTTTGGATCCTACAATGAGCAGTTCTTC. As protein: CSAIPGLAYFGSYNEQFF. J is TRBJ2-1 and V is TRBV20-1; the match to TRBD2 covers 9 bases. Trimming at V came to 6 bases and at J to 1 base, leaving 16 bases not matched to a gene. The CDR3 runs 18 residues. Germline CDR1 and CDR2: DFQATT and SNEGSKA (reference sequence).